The T cell receptor (beta chain) described here comes from a study of shared clonotypes between healthy human individuals. Study results and caveats: Few donors restricted represented genetic and exposure-history diversity.

V shed 6 bases, J shed 4 bases, and the junction held 6 bases outside the gene matches. This CDR3 comprises 15 residues. Germline loops: CDR1 SEHNR, CDR2 FQNEAQ (reference sequence). Notes on this clone: Its antigen is unknown.

The method was immunoSEQ multiplex PCR; TCRdb's version includes in-frame clones alone and lacks a portion of them. The sample records more than 400,000 clones, approximately 80% being singletons. The clonotype originates from a woman aged 35 to 49 in good health. Some clones in this sample may be carry-over from other donors' samples. What was sequenced was PBMCs. The chain uses TRBV7-9 and TRBJ1-6, with TRBD1 matching over 7 bases. The CDR3 bases are TGTGCCAGCAGAGGGACAGACTCATATAATTCACCCCTCCACTTT. Amino acid sequence: CASRGTDSYNSPLHF.